The next 19 T cell receptor beta chains were all read from a single sample in a study of control samples from healthy donors and cancer patients. The assay was immunoSEQ multiplex PCR, and TCRdb's table has in-frame clones only and misses some. Of 130,000 to 150,000 clones detected, about 93% appear once; the ten largest clones hold about 14%. The material sequenced was PBMCs. These receptors were collected from a man aged 55 to 70 with colorectal cancer.

This CDR3 is CASSEQGATRTGGYTF. In DNA form, the CDR3 reads TGTGCCAGCAGTGAACAGGGGGCGACACGCACCGGCGGCTACACCTTC. The V and J genes are TRBV25-1 and TRBJ1-2; TRBD1 matches at 8 bases. This CDR3 has 16 residues. Germline trimming cut 2 bases from V and 8 bases from J; bases unmatched to any gene: 13. Germline CDR1 reads MGHDK; CDR2 reads SYGVNS.

This clone was observed once. V gene TRBV4-3 combines with J gene TRBJ2-3, with a tentative D call TRBD2 (5 bases). Germline values: CDR1 LGHNA, CDR2 YSLEER. This CDR3 is built from 15 residues. Trimming shortened V by 2 bases and J by 6 bases, and 15 bases separated the two germline ends. The CDR3 loop is CASSQRVSDSDTQYF. The DNA of the CDR3 is TGCGCCAGCAGCCAAAGGGTTTCGGACTCTGATACGCAGTATTTT.

The chain employs TRBV4-2 and TRBJ1-1; D ambiguous. This CDR3 contains 12 residues. Trimming took off 4 bases at V and 1 base at J, with 4 bases between the two ends. Per the germline V gene, CDR1 is LGHNA and CDR2 is YNFKEQ. The CDR3 nucleotides read TGTGCCAGCAGCCTCACGAACACTGAAGCTTTCTTT. Its protein is CASSLTNTEAFF.

This clone was seen a single time. The chain combines TRBV2 with TRBJ2-5, with D perhaps given as TRBD1 or TRBD2 (6 bases each). V lost 6 bases and J 7 bases, leaving 18 bases between the germline ends. CDR3 length: 14 residues. Germline CDR1 reads SNHLY; CDR2 reads FYNNEI. CDR3 bases: TGTGCCAGCAGCGGAGGGTCGGGGGCCACGACCCAGTACTTC. As protein: CASSGGSGATTQYF.

This clone was seen a single time. CDR3 residues: CASSLYAGQGAKTQYF. The CDR3 DNA is TGTGCCAGCAGCCTCTATGCCGGCCAGGGGGCAAAGACCCAGTACTTC. V gene TRBV7-2 combines with J gene TRBJ2-5; TRBD1 matches at 8 bases. With 5 bases clipped from V and 6 bases from J, the junction kept 14 bases outside the gene matches. The CDR3 consists of 16 residues. Germline-derived CDR1 and CDR2 are SGHTA and FQGNSA. Combining the CDR3 with reference TRBV7-2 and TRBJ2-5 gives the whole variable domain GAGVSQSPSNKVTEKGKDVELRCDPISGHTALYWYRQSLGQGLEFLIYFQGNSAPDKSGLPSDRFSAERTGGSVSTLTIQRTQQEDSAVYLCASSLYAGQGAKTQYFGPGTRLLVL.

The V gene is TRBV6-2 or TRBV6-3, the J gene TRBJ2-7; 10 nucleotides line up with TRBD1. The ends lost 8 bases at V and 0 bases at J; junction bases unmatched: 10. The CDR3 runs 16 residues. Per the germline V gene, CDR1 is MNHEY and CDR2 is SVGEGT. In DNA form, the CDR3 reads TGTGCCAGCGGCCGGGACAGGGGCTCCAGCTCCTACGAGCAGTACTTC. Its protein is CASGRDRGSSSYEQYF.

The chain combines TRBV19 with TRBJ2-7; D may be TRBD1 (7 bases). The CDR3 totals 15 residues. Germline CDR1 is LNHDA and CDR2 is SQIVND (reference sequence). Trimming shortened V by 7 bases and J by 2 bases, and 18 bases separated the two germline ends. The CDR3 region has the DNA TGTGCCAGTACCCCTGGCAGGGGGGTTACCTACGAGCAGTACTTC. Protein sequence: CASTPGRGVTYEQYF.

The gene calls are TRBV7-8 and TRBJ2-7; D is possibly TRBD1 (6 bases). Per germline, CDR1 SGHVS and CDR2 FQNEAQ. This CDR3 has 17 amino acids. Trimming took off 3 bases at V and 2 bases at J, with 20 bases between the two ends. CDR3 nucleotides: TGTGCCAGCAGCTTGGTCGCGTATACGGACAGTCCCTACGAGCAGTACTTC. It is translated as CASSLVAYTDSPYEQYF.

The gene calls are TRBV29-1 and TRBJ1-1, with D possibly TRBD1 on 5 matching bases. V lost 6 bases to trimming and J lost 1 base, with 12 bases between them. Germline loops: CDR1 SQVTM, CDR2 ANQGSEA. CDR3 length: 13 amino acids. The CDR3 DNA reads as TGCAGCGTCAACCAGGGTGGGAACACTGAAGCTTTCTTT. Its protein product is CSVNQGGNTEAFF.

The V gene is TRBV12-3 or TRBV12-4, the J gene TRBJ1-2; the D is unclear. Trimming cost V 1 base and J 7 bases, with 10 bases left between them. CDR3 size: 13 residues. CDR3 region: CASSLVSVGGYTF. CDR3 in DNA: TGTGCCAGCAGTTTAGTCAGTGTAGGTGGCTACACCTTC.

This rearrangement joins TRBV7-2 to TRBJ2-2; perhaps D is TRBD1 or TRBD2 (5 bases each). V gave up 3 bases and J gave up 5 bases, with 10 bases separating them. This CDR3 has 14 amino acids. CDR1 and CDR2 (germline): SGHTA, FQGNSA. DNA for the CDR3: TGTGCCAGCAGCTTTACAGGAGGTACCGGGGAGCTGTTTTTT. Residues: CASSFTGGTGELFF.

This clone was counted a single time. V usage is TRBV20-1 and J usage is TRBJ2-1, with 8 bases lining up with TRBD2. V lost 6 bases, J lost 4 bases, and 8 bases stayed unmatched. There are 14 residues in the CDR3. Germline V gives CDR1 DFQATT, CDR2 SNEGSKA (reference sequence). The CDR3 reads CSASRLARYNEQFF. For the CDR3, the DNA is TGCAGTGCGAGTCGACTAGCGCGATACAATGAGCAGTTCTTC.

The chain employs TRBV28 and TRBJ2-1; perhaps D is TRBD1 or TRBD2 (7 bases each). Germline V gives CDR1 MDHEN, CDR2 SYDVKM. The V and J ends lost 7 bases and 6 bases respectively, with 13 bases between them. CDR3 length equals 13 residues. This CDR3 reads CASTAGGGNEQFF. CDR3 nucleotides: TGTGCCAGCACCGCAGGGGGGGGCAATGAGCAGTTCTTC.

This rearrangement joins TRBV19 to TRBJ1-4; 8 bases agree with TRBD1. This CDR3 is 13 amino acids long. Germline assignment: CDR1 LNHDA and CDR2 SQIVND (reference sequence). J lost 5 bases, V lost 11 bases, and 7 bases had no gene match. CDR3 bases: TGTGCCGCCTGGACAGGGAGGAATGAAAAACTGTTTTTT. It yields the protein CAAWTGRNEKLFF.

This rearrangement joins TRBV18 to TRBJ2-2; tentatively, D is TRBD1 (6 bases). CDR3 length equals 16 residues. Looked up from germline, CDR1 is KGHSH and CDR2 is LQKENI. V was pared by 5 bases and J by 0 bases, with 13 bases between. CDR3 DNA sequence: TGTGCCAGCTCAACGGACAGCAACGCGAACACCGGGGAGCTGTTTTTT. This translates into CASSTDSNANTGELFF.

This sequence joins TRBV6-5 and TRBJ1-2; 9 bases are a match to TRBD1. Losses at the gene ends were 4 bases for V and 6 bases for J; bases not matched to a gene: 3. The CDR3 loop spans 13 amino acids. Germline V gene sequence: CDR1 MNHEY, CDR2 SVGAGI. CDR3 sequence (DNA): TGTGCCAGCAGTTGGGGACAGGGTCATGGCTACACCTTC. It is translated as CASSWGQGHGYTF.

Here the CDR3 DNA reads TGCGCCAGCAGGATCGGAGGCTTCCGAGAAAAACTGTTTTTT. It specifies CASRIGGFREKLFF. The chain uses TRBV23-1 and TRBJ1-4; D gene uncertain. TRBV23-1 is filed as an ORF, its function uncertain. V was pared by 6 bases and J by 8 bases, with 16 bases between. CDR3 length: 14 residues.

The chain has TRBV10-2 and TRBJ1-2; TRBD1 matches at 9 bases. Germline CDR1 and CDR2: WSHSY and SAAADI. With 3 bases clipped from V and 5 bases from J, the junction kept 4 bases outside the gene matches. The CDR3 extends over 14 amino acids. Written as DNA, the CDR3 is TGCGCCAGCAGTGACCCCGGGACAGGGTATGGCTACACCTTC. Amino acid sequence: CASSDPGTGYGYTF.

This chain uses TRBV7-9 with TRBJ1-2; the D gene is possibly TRBD1 (5 bases). This CDR3 spans 15 amino acids. The V gene lost 5 bases and the J gene lost 4 bases, with 17 bases spanning the gap. CDR1 is SEHNR, CDR2 FQNEAQ, per germline (reference sequence). CDR3 nucleotides: TGTGCCAGCAGCACGACAGTAGTGGGAGTCTATGGCTACACCTTC. Protein: CASSTTVVGVYGYTF.